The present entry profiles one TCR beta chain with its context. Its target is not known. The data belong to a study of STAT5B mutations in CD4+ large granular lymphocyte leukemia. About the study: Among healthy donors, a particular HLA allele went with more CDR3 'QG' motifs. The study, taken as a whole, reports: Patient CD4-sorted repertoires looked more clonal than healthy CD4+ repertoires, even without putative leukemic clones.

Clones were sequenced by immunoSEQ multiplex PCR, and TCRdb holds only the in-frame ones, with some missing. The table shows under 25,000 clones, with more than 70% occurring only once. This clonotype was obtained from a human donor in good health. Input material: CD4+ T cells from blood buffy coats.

The CDR3 DNA reads as TGTGCCAGCAGCCACCGGGACAGGGGGGCGAACACTGAAGCTTTCTTT. As protein: CASSHRDRGANTEAFF. This chain links TRBV7-9 with TRBJ1-1, with TRBD1 identical over 11 bases. Per the germline V gene, CDR1 is SEHNR and CDR2 is FQNEAQ (reference sequence). The CDR3 runs to 16 residues. The ends lost 5 bases at V and 1 base at J; junction bases unmatched: 6.